Included here is one TCR beta chain sequence, with context. V lost 3 bases, J lost 1 base, and 9 bases stayed unmatched. This CDR3 has 18 amino acids. The germline V gene encodes CDR1 MNHNS and CDR2 SASEGT. These data are taken from a study of blood T cell repertoires in COVID-19. The repertoire was sequenced with immunoSEQ multiplex PCR; TCRdb's copy has only in-frame clones and lacks some. Here the sample spans approximately 150,000 clones, approximately 81% being singletons. V gene TRBV6-1 combines with J gene TRBJ2-5; TRBD2 matches 12 bases. Sequencing was performed on peripheral blood. This TCR was recovered from a man aged 55 to 70 with acute or convalescent COVID-19. CDR3 DNA sequence: TGTGCCAGCAGTGAGTTACTAGCGGGAGGCCCTTCCCAAGAGACCCAGTACTTC. Its translation: CASSELLAGGPSQETQYF.